This passage covers 24 T cell receptor beta chains from one sample sequenced in a study of blood T cell repertoires in COVID-19. Some clones are missing from TCRdb's copy, which holds only in-frame ones; the method was immunoSEQ multiplex PCR. The sample has approximately 210,000 clones; around 80% are singletons. Specimen: peripheral blood. The receptors were gathered from a woman between 40 and 50 years old with acute or convalescent COVID-19.

This rearrangement joins TRBV6-6 to TRBJ2-7; D is unclear. V dropped 6 bases and J dropped 0 bases, with 12 bases sitting between them. Germline CDR1 reads MNHNY; CDR2 reads SVGAGI (reference sequence). This CDR3 is 14 amino acids long. The CDR3 reads CASRLSTSSYEQYF. In DNA, the CDR3 is TGTGCCAGCAGGCTGTCCACCAGCTCCTACGAGCAGTACTTC.

This chain links TRBV19 with TRBJ1-2; 12 nucleotides line up with TRBD1. The length of the CDR3 is 15 residues. The germline CDR1 and CDR2 sequences are LNHDA and SQIVND (reference sequence). J lost 8 bases, V lost 7 bases, and 11 bases had no gene match. CDR3 loop: CASTLGTGGTRGYTF. The CDR3 DNA reads TGTGCCAGTACCCTCGGGACAGGGGGCACAAGAGGCTACACCTTC.

The chain couples TRBV27 to TRBJ1-2; D remains ambiguous. This CDR3 contains 12 residues. In germline, CDR1 is MNHEY, CDR2 SMNVEV (reference sequence). V dropped 2 bases and J dropped 7 bases, with 8 bases sitting between them. The CDR3 sequence: CASSLMTGGYTF. The CDR3 coding sequence is TGTGCCAGCAGTTTAATGACTGGTGGCTACACCTTC.

V usage is TRBV11-2 and J usage is TRBJ2-1, with TRBD2 identical over 9 bases. Looked up from germline, CDR1 is SGHAT and CDR2 is FQNNGV. Trimming took 1 base from V and 10 from J; bases not matched to a gene: 8. The CDR3 runs 15 residues. The CDR3, as DNA: TGTGCCAGCAGCTTAGCCGTAGCGGGAGCTAGGGAGCAGTTCTTC. This translates into CASSLAVAGAREQFF.

J is TRBJ1-2 and V is TRBV7-2; D is ambiguous. Trimming took off 2 bases at V and 4 bases at J, with 11 bases between the two ends. CDR3 length equals 14 residues. Germline values: CDR1 SGHTA, CDR2 FQGNSA. CDR3 in DNA: TGTGCCAGCAGCTTATCCGCGGGGATCTATGGCTACACCTTC. Its protein product is CASSLSAGIYGYTF.

The rearrangement uses TRBV3-1 (or the pseudogene TRBV3-2) and TRBJ2-1, with TRBD1 matching 8 bases. Germline CDR1 is LGHDT and CDR2 is YNNKEL (reference sequence). V was pared by 4 bases and J by 3 bases, with 5 bases of the junction left unmatched. The length of the CDR3 is 15 residues. CDR3 region: CASSRRTGNYNEQFF. CDR3 in DNA: TGTGCCAGCAGCCGTAGGACAGGGAACTACAATGAGCAGTTCTTC.

Note on this clone: Given a much more abundant clone one base away, this may be a read error. This sample also contains other DNA sequences that code for the same CDR3. J is TRBJ1-1 and V is TRBV9, with D unclear. Germline CDR1 reads SGDLS; CDR2 reads YYNGEE. The germline V and J ends were trimmed by 0 bases and 0 bases, with 3 bases remaining between them. The CDR3 is 13 residues long. In nucleotides, the CDR3 is TGTGCCAGCAGCGTAGCTGTGAACACTGAAGCTTTCTTT. It codes for CASSVAVNTEAFF.

CDR3 DNA: TGTGCCAGCTCGGGACTAGCGGGAGTTCGGCATGAGCAGTTCTTC. Its translation: CASSGLAGVRHEQFF. The chain has TRBV14 and TRBJ2-1; TRBD2 aligns across 14 bases. Per the germline V gene, CDR1 is SGHDN and CDR2 is FVKESK. This CDR3 has 15 residues. V shed 8 bases and J 8 bases; nucleotides not matched to a gene: 8.

The chain is built from TRBV27 and TRBJ1-1; 7 nucleotides match TRBD1. The V and J ends lost 4 bases and 9 bases, in that order; junction bases with no gene match: 5. The CDR3 length is 12 residues. Germline loops: CDR1 MNHEY, CDR2 SMNVEV (reference sequence). CDR3 region: CASSSRDSKAFF. DNA for the CDR3: TGTGCCAGCAGTTCCCGGGACAGTAAAGCTTTCTTT.

This clone showed up many times. The CDR3 DNA is TGTGCCAGCAGCTGGGGCGGACAAGGGTTTAATGAAAAACTGTTTTTT. Protein product: CASSWGGQGFNEKLFF. This chain links TRBV7-2 with TRBJ1-4, with D perhaps TRBD1 (5 bases). The length of the CDR3 is 16 residues. CDR1 is SGHTA, CDR2 FQGNSA, per germline. The V and J ends lost 4 bases and 4 bases respectively, with 16 bases between them.

The V gene is TRBV14, the J gene TRBJ1-2; perhaps TRBD1 as D (6 bases). V lost 3 bases and J 8 bases, leaving 22 bases between the germline ends. The CDR3 runs to 16 residues. The germline V gene encodes CDR1 SGHDN and CDR2 FVKESK. In DNA, the CDR3 is TGTGCCAGCAGCCAGTTGGAAACGGCAGGGGTAGGCGGCTACACCTTC. It encodes CASSQLETAGVGGYTF.

Turning to this clone: In the same sample, other DNA sequences code for this CDR3. J is TRBJ2-1 and V is TRBV5-1, with 9 positions matching TRBD2. After removal of 8 bases from V and 1 base from J, the junction contained 4 bases not matched to a gene. There are 14 residues in the CDR3. The germline CDR1 and CDR2 sequences are SGHRS and YFSETQ. In nucleotides, the CDR3 is TGCGCCAGTAAAAGCGGGGGGTCCTACAATGAGCAGTTCTTC. Its translation is CASKSGGSYNEQFF.

This sequence joins TRBV24-1 and TRBJ2-3; 9 nucleotides line up with TRBD1. J lost 1 base, V lost 3 bases, and 4 bases had no gene match. The CDR3 is made up of 16 amino acids. Germline V gene sequence: CDR1 KGHDR, CDR2 SFDVKD. CDR3 nucleotides: TGTGCCACCAGTGATATAGGGGACAGGGGCACAGATACGCAGTATTTT. Its translation: CATSDIGDRGTDTQYF.

Written as DNA, the CDR3 is TGCGCCAGCAGCTTGGGGGGTAGCGGGGATACGCAGTATTTT. This codes for CASSLGGSGDTQYF. The genes are TRBV5-1 and TRBJ2-3; 7 positions match TRBD2. This CDR3 contains 14 residues. CDR1 SGHRS and CDR2 YFSETQ come from the germline V gene. The junction had 4 bases not matched to a gene; V was cut back by 0 bases and J by 6 bases.

The chain couples TRBV6-4 to TRBJ1-2, with 8 bases fitting TRBD1. CDR3 length: 16 residues. With V trimmed by 5 bases and J by 4 bases, 12 bases remained unmatched. Germline lookup yields CDR1 MRHNA and CDR2 SNTAGT. CDR3 DNA sequence: TGTGCCAGCAGTCCCGACAGGGGAGGGAGAGGCTATGGCTACACCTTC. Translating gives CASSPDRGGRGYGYTF.

This clone was seen only a few times. The rearrangement uses TRBV19 and TRBJ1-4; TRBD1 is a possible D gene (5 bases). The germline gives CDR1 LNHDA, CDR2 SQIVND (reference sequence). Deletions cut 3 bases from V and 2 bases from J, with 10 bases between. There are 15 residues in the CDR3. The CDR3 bases are TGTGCCAGTAGTATCCAGGGATTCACTAATGAAAAACTGTTTTTT. Its protein is CASSIQGFTNEKLFF.

The chain employs TRBV3-1 (or the pseudogene TRBV3-2) and TRBJ1-1, with D maybe TRBD1 (5 bases). V was shortened by 4 bases and J by 5 bases, with 14 bases between the two germline ends. Per the germline V gene, CDR1 is LGHDT and CDR2 is YNNKEL (reference sequence). The CDR3 has 14 residues. The CDR3 protein is CASSPLWGGTEAFF. The CDR3 DNA sequence: TGTGCCAGCAGCCCACTTTGGGGGGGGACTGAAGCTTTCTTT.

This sequence joins TRBV10-3 and TRBJ2-7, with 10 bases aligning to TRBD2. The CDR3 contains 16 residues. J was trimmed by 3 bases and V by 4 bases; bases with no gene match: 9. Germline CDR1 is ENHRY and CDR2 is SYGVKD. This CDR3 reads CAISGAGAGGVYEQYF. The CDR3 DNA follows: TGTGCCATCAGTGGGGCAGGAGCGGGAGGGGTCTACGAGCAGTACTTC.

The chain is built from TRBV6-2 or TRBV6-3 and TRBJ1-1, with 9 positions matching TRBD1. Germline loops: CDR1 MNHEY, CDR2 SVGEGT. J lost 3 bases, V lost 2 bases, and 7 bases had no gene match. The CDR3 is made up of 16 amino acids. The chain's CDR3 is CASSYASWTGDTEAFF. As DNA, the CDR3 is TGTGCCAGCAGTTACGCTTCGTGGACAGGGGACACTGAAGCTTTCTTT.

The gene calls are TRBV4-3 and TRBJ2-1; 10 bases fit TRBD2. J gave up 0 bases and V 4 bases, and 0 bases lay outside the gene matches. The length of the CDR3 is 15 residues. Germline V CDR1 and CDR2: LGHNA, YSLEER. The CDR3 here is CASSPSGSSYNEQFF. CDR3 in DNA: TGCGCCAGCAGCCCTAGCGGGAGCTCCTACAATGAGCAGTTCTTC.

The chain uses TRBV7-9 and TRBJ2-2; TRBD2 agrees at 10 bases. This CDR3 is 16 amino acids long. Losses at the gene ends were 5 bases for V and 2 bases for J; bases not matched to a gene: 5. CDR1 SEHNR and CDR2 FQNEAQ come from the germline V gene (reference sequence). CDR3 protein: CASSGRLAGNTGELFF. CDR3 DNA: TGTGCCAGCAGCGGAAGACTAGCGGGCAACACCGGGGAGCTGTTTTTT.

The gene calls are TRBV9 and TRBJ2-7, with TRBD2 identical over 14 bases. V shed 4 bases, J shed 1 base, and the junction held 10 bases outside the gene matches. Germline CDR1 reads SGDLS; CDR2 reads YYNGEE. This CDR3 is built from 18 residues. CDR3 in DNA: TGTGCCAGCAGCCCAGGACTAGCGGGGGGATCCCCTTCCTACGAGCAGTACTTC. Encoded protein: CASSPGLAGGSPSYEQYF.

This rearrangement joins TRBV4-3 to TRBJ2-1, with 14 positions matching TRBD2. The CDR3 contains 17 residues. The trim removed 4 bases at V and 3 bases at J, leaving 5 bases unmatched. Germline V gene data show CDR1 as LGHNA and CDR2 as YSLEER. The CDR3 bases are TGCGCCAGCAGCCCGACTAGCGGGAGGGTCGGCTACAATGAGCAGTTCTTC. Protein: CASSPTSGRVGYNEQFF.

This clone appeared a few times. The chain is built from TRBV19 and TRBJ1-1; possible D gene TRBD1, 6 bases. V dropped 5 bases and J dropped 4 bases, with 14 bases sitting between them. The CDR3 has 14 amino acids. CDR1 is LNHDA and CDR2 is SQIVND in the germline V gene (reference sequence). The CDR3 loop is CASSYRDRGTEAFF. The CDR3 DNA reads TGTGCCAGTAGTTACAGGGATAGAGGCACTGAAGCTTTCTTT.